This T cell receptor beta chain was recorded in a study of Ad26.COV2.S vaccination and SARS-CoV-2 variants. Germline V lookup: CDR1 SGHTA, CDR2 FQGTGA. V was clipped by 1 base and J by 6 bases, with 12 bases between them. The CDR3 loop spans 14 amino acids. The treatment: about 20 received Ad26.COV2.S at low or high dose, single or two shots; five or six received placebo; per-sample allocation not given. Samples analyzed were those drawn on day 63 after the first vaccine or placebo injection. Boston hosted the donor, who was an adult aged 18-55 years. Measured with immunoSEQ multiplex PCR; TCRdb has only the in-frame clones, and not every one. The sample has a few hundred thousand clones, 89% seen once; the top ten hold around 1.8%.

V is TRBV7-3 and J is TRBJ1-2, with D tentatively TRBD1 (5 bases). The TCR was taken from a person aged 18-65 years who received the Ad26.COV2.S COVID-19 vaccine or a placebo. Sequencing used peripheral blood, obtained in a trial of Ad26.COV2.S vaccine versus placebo. CDR3 bases: TGTGCCAGCAGCTTAAGTTCAGGGTCGGATGGCTACACCTTC. Translation gives CASSLSSGSDGYTF. The variable domain in full, with the rest retrieved from reference TRBV7-3 and TRBJ1-2, is GAGVSQTPSNKVTEKGKYVELRCDPISGHTALYWYRQSLGQGPEFLIYFQGTGAADDSGLPNDRFFAVRPEGSVSTLKIQRTERGDSAVYLCASSLSSGSDGYTFGSGTRLTVV.